Below, 15 T cell receptor beta chains from the same sample are listed, as sequenced in a study of cytomegalovirus exposure and HLA in healthy donors. The PCR had 60 Vbeta and 13 Jbeta primers. Only in-frame clones appear in the TCRdb table, and some are missing; sequencing was by immunoSEQ multiplex PCR. The sample consists of around 250,000 clones, around 90% of them appearing once. Material: PBMCs. The receptors derive from a girl under 10 years old in good health and CMV-seronegative.

This chain links TRBV6-5 with TRBJ1-2; no clear D gene. CDR1 and CDR2 (germline): MNHEY, SVGAGI. The CDR3 runs to 16 residues. V lost 1 base, J lost 0 bases, and 12 bases lay in between. The CDR3 bases are TGTGCCAGCAGTTACTTGGGAGGGCTACCTAACTATGGCTACACCTTC. This codes for CASSYLGGLPNYGYTF.

V usage is TRBV10-1 and J usage is TRBJ1-1; 7 bases fit TRBD1. The trim removed 4 bases at V and 8 bases at J, leaving 10 bases unmatched. The CDR3 has 14 residues. CDR1 is WNHNN and CDR2 is SYGVQD in the germline V gene (reference sequence). CDR3 residues: CASSAQTGQAEAFF. The CDR3 DNA sequence: TGCGCCAGCAGTGCCCAGACCGGACAGGCCGAAGCTTTCTTT.

This chain uses TRBV27 with TRBJ2-7; TRBD1 agrees at 7 bases. Per germline, CDR1 MNHEY and CDR2 SMNVEV (reference sequence). J was trimmed by 1 base and V by 1 base; bases with no gene match: 4. The CDR3 totals 15 residues. The CDR3 nucleotides are TGTGCCAGCAGTTTATTTCCCAGGGGGTCCTACGAGCAGTACTTC. Encoded protein: CASSLFPRGSYEQYF.

This clone was counted only a few times. The chain links TRBV2 to TRBJ2-7; D is unclear. Per the germline V gene, CDR1 is SNHLY and CDR2 is FYNNEI. Trimming shortened V by 6 bases and J by 3 bases, and 18 bases separated the two germline ends. The CDR3 is made up of 15 amino acids. CDR3 in amino acids: CASSPRQSGNYEQYF. CDR3 DNA: TGTGCCAGCAGCCCCCGCCAGTCTGGCAACTACGAGCAGTACTTC. Looking up the rest from reference TRBV2 and TRBJ2-7 gives the full variable domain: EPEVTQTPSHQVTQMGQEVILRCVPISNHLYFYWYRQILGQKVEFLVSFYNNEISEKSEIFDDQFSVERPDGSNFTLKIRSTKLEDSAMYFCASSPRQSGNYEQYFGPGTRLTVT.

Remarks on this clone: The sample contains more than one DNA sequence encoding this CDR3. The V call is TRBV5-1, the J call TRBJ2-3; TRBD2 matches at 11 bases. J was trimmed by 5 bases and V by 4 bases; bases with no gene match: 3. The germline CDR1 and CDR2 sequences are SGHRS and YFSETQ. There are 14 residues in the CDR3. CDR3 protein: CASSLGLAGDTQYF. In DNA, the CDR3 is TGCGCCAGCAGCCTCGGACTAGCGGGAGATACGCAGTATTTT. Supplemented by reference TRBV5-1 and TRBJ2-3, the full variable domain reads KAGVTQTPRYLIKTRGQQVTLSCSPISGHRSVSWYQQTPGQGLQFLFEYFSETQRNKGNFPGRFSGRQFSNSRSEMNVSTLELGDSALYLCASSLGLAGDTQYFGPGTRLTVL.

The gene calls are TRBV6-1 and TRBJ2-7; a weak D match, TRBD1 (6 bases). This CDR3 spans 14 amino acids. From germline, CDR1 is MNHNS and CDR2 SASEGT. V shed 7 bases and J shed 3 bases, with 16 bases lying between them. Written as DNA, the CDR3 is TGTGCCAGCATGCGAACCGGGACAAACTACGAGCAGTACTTC. This codes for CASMRTGTNYEQYF.

This sequence joins TRBV7-9 and TRBJ1-6; 8 bases agree with TRBD1. Germline-derived CDR1 and CDR2 are SEHNR and FQNEAQ (reference sequence). V gave up 5 bases and J gave up 0 bases; unmatched junction bases: 6. The CDR3 spans 17 residues. The CDR3 nucleotides are TGTGCCAGCAGCGGCCGGGACAGGAGCTCCTATAATTCACCCCTCCACTTT. It specifies CASSGRDRSSYNSPLHF.

V is TRBV25-1 and J is TRBJ1-4, with a weak D call TRBD1 (6 bases). The CDR3 consists of 17 residues. V dropped 3 bases and J dropped 11 bases, with 25 bases sitting between them. Germline values: CDR1 MGHDK, CDR2 SYGVNS. CDR3 sequence: CASSEWSAGAGSWKLFF. CDR3 DNA: TGTGCCAGCAGTGAGTGGTCAGCAGGGGCTGGGTCTTGGAAACTGTTTTTT. Variable domain in full (rest from reference TRBV25-1 and TRBJ1-4): EADIYQTPRYLVIGTGKKITLECSQTMGHDKMYWYQQDPGMELHLIHYSYGVNSTEKGDLSSESTVSRIRTEHFPLTLESARPSHTSQYLCASSEWSAGAGSWKLFFGSGTQLSVL.

The rearrangement links TRBV13 to TRBJ1-4, with TRBD1 as a possible D gene (6 bases). Germline V gene data show CDR1 as PRHDT and CDR2 as FYEKMQ (reference sequence). V lost 0 bases to trimming and J lost 8 bases, with 13 bases between them. This CDR3 is 15 amino acids long. The CDR3 DNA sequence: TGTGCCAGCAGCTTAGGGGAAGGGACAAAAGAAAAACTGTTTTTT. It yields the protein CASSLGEGTKEKLFF.

Only one count was recorded for this clone. The CDR3 coding sequence is TGCGCCAGCAGCCCCGGGGGGGCTAACTATGGCTACACCTTC. This encodes CASSPGGANYGYTF. The chain couples TRBV5-1 to TRBJ1-2; D is possibly TRBD1 (5 bases). This CDR3 region has 14 residues. V lost 4 bases, J lost 0 bases, and 10 bases lay in between. The germline gives CDR1 SGHRS, CDR2 YFSETQ.

In its sample, this clone was seen once. The rearrangement links TRBV4-2 to TRBJ2-3, with 7 bases matching TRBD2. The V gene end was trimmed by 1 base and the J gene end by 0 bases; junction bases not matched to a gene: 10. The germline CDR1 and CDR2 sequences are LGHNA and YNFKEQ. The CDR3 is 18 residues long. The CDR3 DNA reads as TGTGCCAGCAGCCAAGTGGGTTTTAGCGGGTCTAGCACAGATACGCAGTATTTT. Translation gives CASSQVGFSGSSTDTQYF.

This chain joins TRBV27 and TRBJ2-7; 10 bases map to TRBD2. Germline-derived CDR1 and CDR2 are MNHEY and SMNVEV (reference sequence). The CDR3 runs to 20 residues. Losses at the gene ends were 1 base for V and 0 bases for J; bases not matched to a gene: 15. CDR3 in amino acids: CASSLFAGGLAADSSYEQYF. The DNA of the CDR3 is TGTGCCAGCAGTTTATTTGCGGGAGGACTAGCGGCAGATAGCTCCTACGAGCAGTACTTC.

The chain is built from TRBV7-3 and TRBJ2-1; D remains ambiguous. This CDR3 spans 12 amino acids. Germline V gives CDR1 SGHTA, CDR2 FQGTGA. Trimming cost V 3 bases and J 9 bases, with 9 bases left between them. The DNA for the CDR3 is TGTGCCAGCAGCTTCAATGGCGGTGAGCAGTTCTTC. It codes for CASSFNGGEQFF.

The rearrangement links TRBV2 to TRBJ2-3; 8 bases are shared with TRBD2. CDR1 and CDR2 (germline): SNHLY, FYNNEI. With 7 bases clipped from V and 0 bases from J, the junction kept 3 bases outside the gene matches. This CDR3 has 14 amino acids. The CDR3 sequence is CASIASGSTDTQYF. The CDR3 coding sequence is TGTGCCAGCATCGCTAGCGGGAGCACAGATACGCAGTATTTT. Filled out from reference TRBV2 and TRBJ2-3, the complete variable domain reads EPEVTQTPSHQVTQMGQEVILRCVPISNHLYFYWYRQILGQKVEFLVSFYNNEISEKSEIFDDQFSVERPDGSNFTLKIRSTKLEDSAMYFCASIASGSTDTQYFGPGTRLTVL.

This clone came up once. The rearrangement uses TRBV5-8 and TRBJ1-1; D is unresolved. Germline V gene lookup returns CDR1 SGHTS and CDR2 YDEGEE. The CDR3 runs to 13 residues. Trimming cost V 3 bases and J 5 bases, with 11 bases left between them. The CDR3 spells CASSYSGMTEAFF. The CDR3 coding sequence is TGTGCCAGCAGCTATTCGGGTATGACTGAAGCTTTCTTT. Together with reference TRBV5-8 and TRBJ1-1, the CDR3 gives the full variable domain: EAGVTQSPTHLIKTRGQQATLRCSPISGHTSVYWYQQALGLGLQFLLWYDEGEERNRGNFPPRFSGRQFPNYSSELNVNALELEDSALYLCASSYSGMTEAFFGQGTRLTVV.